This T cell receptor beta chain is from a study of spatial heterogeneity in lung cancer. In the study overall: The average count in raw reads for each unique TCR and UMI combination exceeded 8.5 appearances.

Unique molecular identifiers tagged every individual TCR cDNA molecule. TCRdb ran MiXCR on the 5' RACE reads and lists one entry per CDR3 protein. The repertoire includes about 3,500 distinct CDR3 sequences, approximately 2.7% of them detected once, and under 15% sits in the top ten. The time point is: sample taken at primary tumor resection. Unsorted whole RNA from tumor, nontumor lung or frozen PBMC underwent sequencing. This clonotype was recorded at least ten times. The CDR3 runs to 15 residues. Germline CDR1 is SGDLS and CDR2 is YYNGEE. V dropped 0 bases and J dropped 5; count of bases not matched to a gene: 5.

The sequences come from normal lung tissue next to the tumor, collected at surgery. The receptor was isolated from a female donor with early-stage non-small cell lung cancer. This rearrangement joins TRBV9 to TRBJ1-2; 9 nucleotides align to TRBD1. CDR3 DNA: TGTGCCAGCAGCGTAGAGGGACAGGGCTTGTATGGCTACACCTTC. This gives the protein CASSVEGQGLYGYTF.